One and the same sample provided the 20 T cell receptor beta chains below, sequenced in a study of control samples from healthy donors and cancer patients. TCRdb's table, derived via immunoSEQ multiplex PCR, lists solely in-frame clones and lacks some. The sample includes hundreds of thousands of clones, around nine tenths of them seen just once. The sample taken for sequencing was PBMCs. These receptors came from a man aged 35 to 55 with head and neck cancer.

This chain connects TRBV2 to TRBJ2-5; 8 nucleotides line up with TRBD2. With V trimmed by 4 bases and J by 5 bases, 15 bases remained unmatched. Germline loops: CDR1 SNHLY, CDR2 FYNNEI. The length of the CDR3 is 17 residues. The CDR3 is CASSVVSAGGAAETQYF. CDR3 DNA sequence: TGTGCCAGCAGTGTGGTTAGCGCGGGAGGTGCCGCCGAGACCCAGTACTTC.

This clone was seen a single time. The chain links TRBV7-3 to TRBJ1-1, with TRBD1 matching 8 bases. The V gene's germline CDR1 is SGHTA and CDR2 FQGTGA. The CDR3 covers 14 residues. The V segment lost 8 bases and the J segment 1 base; nucleotides outside the gene matches: 6. CDR3 residues: CASATGEKNTEAFF. The CDR3 DNA reads as TGTGCCAGCGCGACAGGGGAAAAGAACACTGAAGCTTTCTTT.

This sequence joins TRBV6-2 or TRBV6-3 and TRBJ2-7; 12 bases align to TRBD2. The ends lost 1 base at V and 2 bases at J; junction bases unmatched: 3. The CDR3 runs to 16 residues. Germline V CDR1 and CDR2: MNHEY, SVGEGT. The CDR3 sequence: CASSYWPSGGAYEQYF. Written as DNA, the CDR3 is TGTGCCAGCAGTTACTGGCCTAGCGGGGGGGCCTACGAGCAGTACTTC.

With regard to this clone: In the same sample, other DNA sequences code for this CDR3. The CDR3 is CAWRGGRGTYEQYF. The DNA for the CDR3 is TGTGCCTGGAGGGGGGGGCGGGGAACCTACGAGCAGTACTTC. V and J are TRBV30 and TRBJ2-7; the D gene is possibly TRBD2 (7 bases). There are 14 residues in the CDR3. Looked up from germline, CDR1 is GTSNPN and CDR2 is SVGIG (reference sequence). Trimming cost V 3 bases and J 2 bases, with 14 bases left between them.

This chain connects TRBV7-2 to TRBJ2-4, with TRBD1 identical over 8 bases. Germline lookup yields CDR1 SGHTA and CDR2 FQGNSA. V was pared by 5 bases and J by 6 bases, with 3 bases of the junction left unmatched. This CDR3 is built from 13 residues. The DNA for the CDR3 is TGTGCCAGCAGCAGAGGACAGGGAAACATTCAGTACTTC. Protein product: CASSRGQGNIQYF.

The chain carries TRBV6-6 and TRBJ1-5; TRBD1 matches 7 bases. Per germline, CDR1 MNHNY and CDR2 SVGAGI (reference sequence). CDR3 size: 14 residues. The ends lost 7 bases at V and 4 bases at J; junction bases unmatched: 7. The DNA for the CDR3 is TGTGCCAGCAACGAGGGACAGAGAAATCAGCCCCAGCATTTT. It yields the protein CASNEGQRNQPQHF.

V gene TRBV7-2 combines with J gene TRBJ2-3; 9 nucleotides line up with TRBD1. The germline gives CDR1 SGHTA, CDR2 FQGNSA. V trimming: 4 bases; J trimming: 5 bases; junction bases outside the gene matches: 4. CDR3 length equals 14 residues. CDR3 nucleotides: TGTGCCAGCAGCTCAAGGACAGGGGAAGATACGCAGTATTTT. It yields the protein CASSSRTGEDTQYF.

The chain recombines TRBV2 with TRBJ1-5; weak D call: TRBD1 (6 bases). CDR3 length: 13 amino acids. Germline CDR1 and CDR2: SNHLY and FYNNEI. Trimming cost V 8 bases and J 3 bases, with 11 bases left between them. The CDR3 region is CASEQGFNQPQHF. The CDR3 nucleotides read TGTGCCAGCGAACAGGGTTTCAATCAGCCCCAGCATTTT.

V gene TRBV6-4 combines with J gene TRBJ1-6; perhaps TRBD1 as D (5 bases). CDR1 is MRHNA and CDR2 is SNTAGT in the germline V gene. CDR3 length: 13 residues. V was cut by 3 bases and J by 6 bases, with 6 bases left in between. The CDR3 sequence is CASSEGTNSPLHF. DNA for the CDR3: TGTGCCAGCAGTGAGGGGACTAATTCACCCCTCCACTTT.

The chain uses TRBV5-1 and TRBJ2-3; perhaps TRBD1 as D (5 bases). The CDR3 extends over 16 amino acids. V was clipped by 5 bases and J by 0 bases, with 16 bases between them. The germline V gene has CDR1 SGHRS and CDR2 YFSETQ. The CDR3 DNA is TGCGCCAGCAGGCCTTCAGGGTTAATCAGCACAGATACGCAGTATTTT. Amino acids: CASRPSGLISTDTQYF.

This chain uses TRBV9 with TRBJ2-1; D assignment may be TRBD1 or TRBD2 (5 bases each). The CDR3 has 14 amino acids. Trimming removed 0 bases at V and 4 bases at J, with 8 bases between. Germline V gives CDR1 SGDLS, CDR2 YYNGEE. This CDR3 reads CASSVAGPYNEQFF. CDR3 DNA: TGTGCCAGCAGCGTAGCGGGGCCATACAATGAGCAGTTCTTC.

The chain links TRBV7-8 to TRBJ1-1; 8 nucleotides match TRBD1. The junction had 4 bases not matched to a gene; V was cut back by 6 bases and J by 4 bases. This CDR3 is 13 amino acids long. Germline CDR1 is SGHVS and CDR2 is FQNEAQ. The CDR3 here is CASRSDRGTEAFF. In DNA form, the CDR3 reads TGTGCCAGCAGATCAGACAGGGGCACTGAAGCTTTCTTT.

The rearrangement uses TRBV6-1 and TRBJ1-5; unclear D gene. Germline-derived CDR1 and CDR2 are MNHNS and SASEGT. V shed 3 bases and J shed 4 bases, with 7 bases lying between them. The CDR3 runs to 13 residues. Written as DNA, the CDR3 is TGTGCCAGCAGTGACAGCGGTAATCAGCCCCAGCATTTT. Translation gives CASSDSGNQPQHF.

The V call is TRBV2, the J call TRBJ1-2; the D gene is possibly TRBD1 (5 bases). Trimming removed 6 bases at V and 3 bases at J, with 11 bases between. The CDR3 totals 13 residues. The V gene's germline CDR1 is SNHLY and CDR2 FYNNEI. The DNA for the CDR3 is TGTGCCAGCAGAACGGACAACGACTATGGCTACACCTTC. Amino acid sequence: CASRTDNDYGYTF.

In this sample, this clone turned up a few times. The chain recombines TRBV3-1 (or the pseudogene TRBV3-2) with TRBJ2-1; 8 bases agree with TRBD1. The ends lost 6 bases at V and 7 bases at J; junction bases unmatched: 11. The CDR3 has 15 residues. CDR1 and CDR2 (germline): LGHDT, YNNKEL (reference sequence). The chain's CDR3 is CASSQRPTGDNEQFF. CDR3 sequence (DNA): TGTGCCAGCAGTCAGCGTCCGACAGGGGATAATGAGCAGTTCTTC.

J is TRBJ2-5 and V is TRBV5-1; a weak D match, TRBD2 (5 bases). CDR3 length: 15 amino acids. Trimming pared 4 bases from V and 2 bases from J, leaving 15 bases between. From germline, CDR1 is SGHRS and CDR2 YFSETQ. CDR3 DNA: TGCGCCAGCAGCAGGGCCTCAGCGGTACAAGAGACCCAGTACTTC. Encoded protein: CASSRASAVQETQYF. Looking up the rest from reference TRBV5-1 and TRBJ2-5 gives the full variable domain: KAGVTQTPRYLIKTRGQQVTLSCSPISGHRSVSWYQQTPGQGLQFLFEYFSETQRNKGNFPGRFSGRQFSNSRSEMNVSTLELGDSALYLCASSRASAVQETQYFGPGTRLLVL.

The V and J genes are TRBV5-3 and TRBJ1-5; 8 bases agree with TRBD1. TRBV5-3 is known as an ORF, though its function is uncertain. V shed 6 bases and J 2 bases; nucleotides not matched to a gene: 10. The CDR3 runs to 16 residues. The CDR3 DNA reads TGTGCCAGAAACAACGACAGGGGAAGTGGCAATCAGCCCCAGCATTTT. Its translation is CARNNDRGSGNQPQHF.

This chain uses TRBV5-1 with TRBJ1-2; D unresolved. Trimming left V 4 bases short and J 6 bases short, with 13 bases between. Looked up from germline, CDR1 is SGHRS and CDR2 is YFSETQ. CDR3 size: 13 residues. This CDR3 is CASSADTLDGYTF. The CDR3 DNA is TGCGCCAGCAGCGCAGACACGCTTGATGGCTACACCTTC.

The rearrangement joins TRBV27 to TRBJ2-1; D gene uncertain. Trimming removed 4 bases at V and 2 bases at J, with 12 bases between. CDR3 length: 15 amino acids. Germline-derived CDR1 and CDR2 are MNHEY and SMNVEV (reference sequence). CDR3 nucleotides: TGTGCCAGCAGTTCGCGCCGAGAGACCTACAATGAGCAGTTCTTC. This encodes CASSSRRETYNEQFF.

The rearrangement uses TRBV5-8 and TRBJ1-5; D unresolved. The CDR3 sequence is 14 residues long. The V end was cut by 0 bases, the J end by 2 bases, with 6 bases between. Looked up from germline, CDR1 is SGHTS and CDR2 is YDEGEE. The CDR3 protein is CASSLGAGNQPQHF. The CDR3 DNA reads as TGTGCCAGCAGCTTGGGCGCGGGCAATCAGCCCCAGCATTTT.